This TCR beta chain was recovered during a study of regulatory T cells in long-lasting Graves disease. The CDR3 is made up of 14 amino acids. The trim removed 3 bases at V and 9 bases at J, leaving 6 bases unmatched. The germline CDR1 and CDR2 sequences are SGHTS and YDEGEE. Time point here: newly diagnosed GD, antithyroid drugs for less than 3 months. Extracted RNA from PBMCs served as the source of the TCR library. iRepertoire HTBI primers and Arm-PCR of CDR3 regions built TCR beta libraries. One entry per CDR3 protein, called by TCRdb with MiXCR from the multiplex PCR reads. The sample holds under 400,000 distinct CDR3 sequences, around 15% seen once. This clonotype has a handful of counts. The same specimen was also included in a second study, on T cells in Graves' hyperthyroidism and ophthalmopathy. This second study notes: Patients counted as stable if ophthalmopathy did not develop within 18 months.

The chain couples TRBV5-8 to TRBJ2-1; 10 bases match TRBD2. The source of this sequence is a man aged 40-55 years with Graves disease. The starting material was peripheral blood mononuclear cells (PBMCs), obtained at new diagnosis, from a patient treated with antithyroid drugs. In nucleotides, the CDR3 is TGTGCCAGCAGCTCCAGCGGGGGGGCATCTGAGCAGTTCTTC. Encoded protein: CASSSSGGASEQFF.